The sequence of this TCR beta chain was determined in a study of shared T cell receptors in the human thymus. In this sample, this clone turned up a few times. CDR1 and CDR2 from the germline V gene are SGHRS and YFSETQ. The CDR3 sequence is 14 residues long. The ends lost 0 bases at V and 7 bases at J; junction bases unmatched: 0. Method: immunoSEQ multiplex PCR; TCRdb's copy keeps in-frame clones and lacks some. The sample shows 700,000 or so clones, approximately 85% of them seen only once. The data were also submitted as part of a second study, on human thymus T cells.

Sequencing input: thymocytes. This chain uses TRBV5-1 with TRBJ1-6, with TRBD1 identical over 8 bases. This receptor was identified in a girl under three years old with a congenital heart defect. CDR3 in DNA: TGCGCCAGCAGCTTGGGGGACAGGAATTCACCCCTCCACTTT. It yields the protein CASSLGDRNSPLHF.